The rows below give T cell receptor beta chains drawn from one sample of a study of T cell responses to AZD1222 COVID-19 vaccine. Libraries were prepared by immunoSEQ multiplex PCR; TCRdb keeps only in-frame clonotypes and omits some of them. The top ten hold 2% to 3% of the sample, which has 110,000 or so clones, around nine tenths seen once. The source was peripheral blood, collected on day 0 of AZD1222 vaccination. The origin of the receptors is an adult in good health. The CDR3 runs from the conserved cysteine through the conserved F or W. A D gene is named only where the DNA matches it firmly. For some rows the clone size is stated as once, few or many, or as a class when expanded; others skip it.

d_gene: TRBD2
abundance: -
j_gene: TRBJ2-2
len: 14
v_gene: TRBV6-5
CDR3nt: TGTGCCAGCTCCCGGACTAGCTACACCGGGGAGCTGTTTTTT
CDR3aa: CASSRTSYTGELFF

d_gene: TRBD1
abundance: -
j_gene: TRBJ2-2
len: 17
v_gene: TRBV11-2
CDR3nt: TGTGCCAGCAGCTTAAAAGGGGGGACAGGGGTTACCGGGGAGCTGTTTTTT
CDR3aa: CASSLKGGTGVTGELFF

d_gene: TRBD1
abundance: -
j_gene: TRBJ1-2
len: 17
v_gene: TRBV9
CDR3nt: TGTGCCAGCAGCGTAGCCCCTCCGACAGGGGGAAACTATGGCTACACCTTC
CDR3aa: CASSVAPPTGGNYGYTF

d_gene: -
abundance: -
j_gene: TRBJ1-6
len: 19
v_gene: TRBV3-1/TRBV3-2
CDR3nt: TGTGCCAGCAGCCAGTCCCCCCACTTCCGGGGTCCGGATAATTCACCCCTCCACTTT
CDR3aa: CASSQSPHFRGPDNSPLHF

d_gene: -
abundance: -
j_gene: TRBJ2-2
len: 13
v_gene: TRBV27
CDR3nt: TGTGCCAGCAGAAGGGCGAACACCGGGGAGCTGTTTTTT
CDR3aa: CASRRANTGELFF

d_gene: -
abundance: -
j_gene: TRBJ1-5
len: 13
v_gene: TRBV19
CDR3nt: TGTGCCAGCATTCCTTCCTGGGGTCAGCCCCAGCATTTT
CDR3aa: CASIPSWGQPQHF

d_gene: -
abundance: -
j_gene: TRBJ1-4
len: 16
v_gene: TRBV19
CDR3nt: TGTGCCAGTAGTCCCCAACTTTCGGGGGTCGGTGAAAAACTGTTTTTT
CDR3aa: CASSPQLSGVGEKLFF

d_gene: TRBD2
abundance: -
j_gene: TRBJ2-7
len: 15
v_gene: TRBV3-1/TRBV3-2
CDR3nt: TGTGCCAGCAGCCAGGGACTAGCGGGAACCTACGAGCAGTACTTC
CDR3aa: CASSQGLAGTYEQYF

d_gene: -
abundance: -
j_gene: TRBJ1-2
len: 12
v_gene: TRBV15
CDR3nt: TGTGCCACCAGCTTTAGGGCCAGTGGCTACACCTTC
CDR3aa: CATSFRASGYTF

d_gene: -
abundance: -
j_gene: TRBJ2-7
len: 13
v_gene: TRBV19
CDR3nt: TGTGCCAGTAGTACACGACGGGCATACGAGCAGTACTTC
CDR3aa: CASSTRRAYEQYF

d_gene: -
abundance: -
j_gene: TRBJ2-5
len: 17
v_gene: TRBV11-3
CDR3nt: TGTGCCAGCAGCTTAGCCCTCTCGGGACCCTCAGTGGAGACCCAGTACTTC
CDR3aa: CASSLALSGPSVETQYF

d_gene: TRBD2
abundance: -
j_gene: TRBJ2-1
len: 13
v_gene: TRBV29-1
CDR3nt: TGCAGCGCCAGACTAGCTAGTTACAATGAGCAGTTCTTC
CDR3aa: CSARLASYNEQFF

d_gene: -
abundance: -
j_gene: TRBJ1-1
len: 14
v_gene: TRBV5-1
CDR3nt: TGCGCCAGCAGCGGGGGACCGGAGGAGCCTGAAGCTTTCTTT
CDR3aa: CASSGGPEEPEAFF

d_gene: -
abundance: -
j_gene: TRBJ2-2
len: 16
v_gene: TRBV2
CDR3nt: TGTGCCAGCACCTCCGACCAGGGGTTGAACACCGGGGAGCTGTTTTTT
CDR3aa: CASTSDQGLNTGELFF

d_gene: -
abundance: -
j_gene: TRBJ2-1
len: 13
v_gene: TRBV6-5
CDR3nt: TGTGCCAGCAGCTCAGTAGGGGACAATGAGCAGTTCTTC
CDR3aa: CASSSVGDNEQFF

d_gene: -
abundance: -
j_gene: TRBJ1-3
len: 12
v_gene: TRBV3-1/TRBV3-2
CDR3nt: TGTGCCAGCAGCCACAGTGGAAACACCATATATTTT
CDR3aa: CASSHSGNTIYF

d_gene: -
abundance: -
j_gene: TRBJ2-1
len: 16
v_gene: TRBV10-3
CDR3nt: TGTGCCATCAGTGGGAAACAGGGAGGACTTTACAATGAGCAGTTCTTC
CDR3aa: CAISGKQGGLYNEQFF

d_gene: -
abundance: once
j_gene: TRBJ1-2
len: 16
v_gene: TRBV19
CDR3nt: TGTGCCAGTAGTATTTACAGCGACCTCCCTAACTATGGCTACACCTTC
CDR3aa: CASSIYSDLPNYGYTF

d_gene: -
abundance: -
j_gene: TRBJ2-4
len: 18
v_gene: TRBV23-1
CDR3nt: TGCGCCAGCAGTCAGCGTCCCCAGGCAGGGGTGGCCAAAAACATTCAGTACTTC
CDR3aa: CASSQRPQAGVAKNIQYF

d_gene: -
abundance: -
j_gene: TRBJ1-4
len: 13
v_gene: TRBV2
CDR3nt: TGTGCCAGCATTCCTGGCATAAATGAAAAACTGTTTTTT
CDR3aa: CASIPGINEKLFF

d_gene: TRBD2
abundance: -
j_gene: TRBJ2-1
len: 18
v_gene: TRBV4-3
CDR3nt: TGCGCCAGCAGCCAAGATCTTGTGGCTAGCGGGACCTACAATGAGCAGTTCTTC
CDR3aa: CASSQDLVASGTYNEQFF

d_gene: -
abundance: -
j_gene: TRBJ1-2
len: 14
v_gene: TRBV5-6
CDR3nt: TGTGCCAGCAGCCATCCGACGGCGGGGGCTGGCTACACCTTC
CDR3aa: CASSHPTAGAGYTF

d_gene: -
abundance: -
j_gene: TRBJ1-2
len: 12
v_gene: TRBV3-1/TRBV3-2
CDR3nt: TGTGCCAGCAGCCGCGCGGATTATGGCTACACCTTC
CDR3aa: CASSRADYGYTF

d_gene: -
abundance: -
j_gene: TRBJ1-5
len: 13
v_gene: TRBV25-1
CDR3nt: TGTGCCAGCAGTCCCGGGGCCAATCAGCCCCAGCATTTT
CDR3aa: CASSPGANQPQHF

d_gene: -
abundance: -
j_gene: TRBJ2-3
len: 12
v_gene: TRBV7-9
CDR3nt: TGTGCCAGCGACGCTGGGGCAGATACGCAGTATTTT
CDR3aa: CASDAGADTQYF

d_gene: -
abundance: once
j_gene: TRBJ2-5
len: 13
v_gene: TRBV27
CDR3nt: TGTGCCAGCAGTTTATCGTGGGGGGAGACCCAGTACTTC
CDR3aa: CASSLSWGETQYF

d_gene: TRBD2
abundance: -
j_gene: TRBJ2-3
len: 15
v_gene: TRBV7-9
CDR3nt: TGTGCCAGCAGCTCAGAGGGGACTAGGTTAGATACGCAGTATTTT
CDR3aa: CASSSEGTRLDTQYF

d_gene: TRBD1
abundance: -
j_gene: TRBJ1-1
len: 15
v_gene: TRBV2
CDR3nt: TGTGCCAGCAGTCGGAGGACAGGGCTCTTGGGTGAAGCTTTCTTT
CDR3aa: CASSRRTGLLGEAFF

d_gene: TRBD1
abundance: -
j_gene: TRBJ2-5
len: 13
v_gene: TRBV28
CDR3nt: TGTGCCAGCAGTTTGACAGGGGCTGAGACCCAGTACTTC
CDR3aa: CASSLTGAETQYF

d_gene: -
abundance: -
j_gene: TRBJ2-7
len: 16
v_gene: TRBV21-1
CDR3nt: TGTGCCAGCAGCATTCGCCCCCTCGTCAATGGGAACGAGCAGTACTTC
CDR3aa: CASSIRPLVNGNEQYF

d_gene: -
abundance: few
j_gene: TRBJ1-2
len: 16
v_gene: TRBV25-1
CDR3nt: TGTGCCAGCTTTGGGGTCAGAGCCCAGAGTACGAATGGCTACACCTTC
CDR3aa: CASFGVRAQSTNGYTF

d_gene: -
abundance: -
j_gene: TRBJ1-2
len: 12
v_gene: TRBV6-4
CDR3nt: TGTGCCAGCAGTGAGGCAGGGCGAGGCTACACCTTC
CDR3aa: CASSEAGRGYTF

d_gene: -
abundance: few
j_gene: TRBJ2-3
len: 14
v_gene: TRBV19
CDR3nt: TGTGCCAGTAGTATGCAACCGGCGAGCGATACGCAGTATTTT
CDR3aa: CASSMQPASDTQYF

d_gene: -
abundance: -
j_gene: TRBJ1-4
len: 13
v_gene: TRBV27
CDR3nt: TGTGCCAGCAGTTTAAGTCTTATGGGAAAACTGTTTTTT
CDR3aa: CASSLSLMGKLFF

d_gene: -
abundance: -
j_gene: TRBJ1-5
len: 15
v_gene: TRBV5-6
CDR3nt: TGTGCCAGCAGCTTCTGGGGCCGAGGGGGTCAGCCCCAGCATTTT
CDR3aa: CASSFWGRGGQPQHF

d_gene: TRBD1
abundance: -
j_gene: TRBJ2-1
len: 16
v_gene: TRBV29-1
CDR3nt: TGCAGCGTGGAGGGGGGGACAGGGAGATCCTACAATGAGCAGTTCTTC
CDR3aa: CSVEGGTGRSYNEQFF

d_gene: -
abundance: once
j_gene: TRBJ1-2
len: 17
v_gene: TRBV4-3
CDR3nt: TGCGCCAGCAGCCAAGATATAACCCACCGGGGCGCCTATGGCTACACCTTC
CDR3aa: CASSQDITHRGAYGYTF

d_gene: -
abundance: -
j_gene: TRBJ1-1
len: 15
v_gene: TRBV5-1
CDR3nt: TGCGCCAGCAGCTTGGTCGTGGGACTCAACACTGAAGCTTTCTTT
CDR3aa: CASSLVVGLNTEAFF

d_gene: TRBD2
abundance: -
j_gene: TRBJ2-2
len: 17
v_gene: TRBV27
CDR3nt: TGTGCCAGCAGTTGGAGAGCCGGACTAGCGGTCACCGGGGAGCTGTTTTTT
CDR3aa: CASSWRAGLAVTGELFF

d_gene: -
abundance: -
j_gene: TRBJ1-6
len: 17
v_gene: TRBV5-1
CDR3nt: TGCGCCAGCAGCTTGGCGACGGGAGCGCTAGGGGGTTCACCCCTCCACTTT
CDR3aa: CASSLATGALGGSPLHF

d_gene: -
abundance: -
j_gene: TRBJ2-5
len: 11
v_gene: TRBV25-1
CDR3nt: TGTGCCAGCAGTGAAGTGGAGACCCAGTACTTC
CDR3aa: CASSEVETQYF

d_gene: -
abundance: -
j_gene: TRBJ1-2
len: 13
v_gene: TRBV5-6
CDR3nt: TGTGCCAGCAGCTTGAGGCAGGGCTATGGCTACACCTTC
CDR3aa: CASSLRQGYGYTF

d_gene: TRBD2
abundance: -
j_gene: TRBJ2-1
len: 15
v_gene: TRBV5-1
CDR3nt: TGCGCCAGCAGTAGCGGGGGGGAAACCTACAATGAGCAGTTCTTC
CDR3aa: CASSSGGETYNEQFF

d_gene: -
abundance: -
j_gene: TRBJ2-3
len: 14
v_gene: TRBV29-1
CDR3nt: TGCAGCGTCCGGAGAGAGGGCATGACAGATACGCAGTATTTT
CDR3aa: CSVRREGMTDTQYF

d_gene: -
abundance: -
j_gene: TRBJ2-1
len: 14
v_gene: TRBV6-4
CDR3nt: TGTGCCAGCAGCCAGGGATTGGGCGGCAATGAGCAGTTCTTC
CDR3aa: CASSQGLGGNEQFF

d_gene: -
abundance: -
j_gene: TRBJ2-1
len: 17
v_gene: TRBV4-2
CDR3nt: TGTGCCAGCAGCCAAGACGTCCCGCCCCGGGGTAGCAATGAGCAGTTCTTC
CDR3aa: CASSQDVPPRGSNEQFF

d_gene: TRBD1
abundance: -
j_gene: TRBJ2-1
len: 15
v_gene: TRBV7-9
CDR3nt: TGTGCCAGCAGCCAAACCGGGACAGACTACAATGAGCAGTTCTTC
CDR3aa: CASSQTGTDYNEQFF

d_gene: TRBD2
abundance: -
j_gene: TRBJ2-7
len: 16
v_gene: TRBV3-1/TRBV3-2
CDR3nt: TGTGCCAGCAGCCAACCCATAGCGGGAGAGCGACACGAGCAGTACTTC
CDR3aa: CASSQPIAGERHEQYF

d_gene: TRBD2
abundance: few
j_gene: TRBJ2-5
len: 17
v_gene: TRBV5-1
CDR3nt: TGCGCCAGCAGCCCTGGACTAGCGGGTGGGACCAGGGAGACCCAGTACTTC
CDR3aa: CASSPGLAGGTRETQYF

d_gene: -
abundance: -
j_gene: TRBJ1-5
len: 13
v_gene: TRBV10-3
CDR3nt: TGTGCCACCGCGGGGGTCCCGAATCAGCCCCAGCATTTT
CDR3aa: CATAGVPNQPQHF

d_gene: TRBD2
abundance: -
j_gene: TRBJ2-7
len: 16
v_gene: TRBV5-1
CDR3nt: TGCGCCAGCAGCTTGGCCCGGAGCGGGGGGGCCGACGAGCAGTACTTC
CDR3aa: CASSLARSGGADEQYF

d_gene: -
abundance: -
j_gene: TRBJ1-5
len: 14
v_gene: TRBV7-9
CDR3nt: TGTGCCAGCAGCTCCCTACAGGAGAATCAGCCCCAGCATTTT
CDR3aa: CASSSLQENQPQHF

d_gene: -
abundance: -
j_gene: TRBJ2-7
len: 14
v_gene: TRBV5-6
CDR3nt: TGTGCCAGCAGCATTACCGGAGAGGCCTACGAGCAGTACTTC
CDR3aa: CASSITGEAYEQYF

d_gene: TRBD1
abundance: -
j_gene: TRBJ2-7
len: 15
v_gene: TRBV28
CDR3nt: TGTGCCAGCAGTCAGGCCGGGACAGGGGGATACGAGCAGTACTTC
CDR3aa: CASSQAGTGGYEQYF

d_gene: -
abundance: -
j_gene: TRBJ1-4
len: 14
v_gene: TRBV6-5
CDR3nt: TGTGCCAGCAGTTATGGCAGTCTTAATGAAAAACTGTTTTTT
CDR3aa: CASSYGSLNEKLFF

d_gene: -
abundance: -
j_gene: TRBJ2-1
len: 10
v_gene: TRBV29-1
CDR3nt: TGCAGCGTGTCCTACAATGAGCAGTTCTTC
CDR3aa: CSVSYNEQFF

d_gene: TRBD2
abundance: -
j_gene: TRBJ2-1
len: 14
v_gene: TRBV28
CDR3nt: TGTGCCAGCAGGCCGGGAGGGGGGTACAATGAGCAGTTCTTC
CDR3aa: CASRPGGGYNEQFF

d_gene: TRBD1
abundance: -
j_gene: TRBJ2-2
len: 16
v_gene: TRBV11-2
CDR3nt: TGTGCCAGCAGCTTAGGAACAGGGGGCGGGACCGGGGAGCTGTTTTTT
CDR3aa: CASSLGTGGGTGELFF

d_gene: -
abundance: -
j_gene: TRBJ2-7
len: 14
v_gene: TRBV7-9
CDR3nt: TGTGCCAGCAGTTCGGGAAGGGGTAAGGACGAGCAGTACTTC
CDR3aa: CASSSGRGKDEQYF

d_gene: TRBD1
abundance: -
j_gene: TRBJ1-2
len: 12
v_gene: TRBV2
CDR3nt: TGTGCCAGCAGCCGGGACAGGGATGGCTACACCTTC
CDR3aa: CASSRDRDGYTF